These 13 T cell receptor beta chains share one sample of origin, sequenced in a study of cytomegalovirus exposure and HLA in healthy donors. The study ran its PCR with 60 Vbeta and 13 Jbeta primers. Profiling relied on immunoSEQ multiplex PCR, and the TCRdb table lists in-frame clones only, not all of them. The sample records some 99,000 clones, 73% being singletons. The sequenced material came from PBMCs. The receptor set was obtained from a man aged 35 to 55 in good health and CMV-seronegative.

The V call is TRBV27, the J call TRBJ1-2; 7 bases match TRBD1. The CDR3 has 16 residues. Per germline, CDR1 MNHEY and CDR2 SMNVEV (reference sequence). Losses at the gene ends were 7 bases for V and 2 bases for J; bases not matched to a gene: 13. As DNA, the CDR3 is TGTGCCAGCACTAGGACAGGACAAGCCTTAAACTATGGCTACACCTTC. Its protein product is CASTRTGQALNYGYTF.

CDR3 nucleotides: TGTGCCAGCAGCCGAACGACAGGGGCTGGAAACACCATATATTTT. This gives the protein CASSRTTGAGNTIYF. The chain links TRBV7-9 to TRBJ1-3; 8 positions match TRBD1. Trimming at V came to 5 bases and at J to 2 bases, leaving 5 bases not matched to a gene. This CDR3 is built from 15 residues. Germline assignment: CDR1 SEHNR and CDR2 FQNEAQ (reference sequence).

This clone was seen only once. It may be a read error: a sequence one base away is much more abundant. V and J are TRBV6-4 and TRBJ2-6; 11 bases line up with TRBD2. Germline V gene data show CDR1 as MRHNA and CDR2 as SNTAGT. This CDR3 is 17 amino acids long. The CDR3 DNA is TGTGCCAGCAGTGACTCTAGCGGGGGGGATGGGGCCAACGTCCTGCCTTTC. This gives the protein CASSDSSGGDGANVLPF.

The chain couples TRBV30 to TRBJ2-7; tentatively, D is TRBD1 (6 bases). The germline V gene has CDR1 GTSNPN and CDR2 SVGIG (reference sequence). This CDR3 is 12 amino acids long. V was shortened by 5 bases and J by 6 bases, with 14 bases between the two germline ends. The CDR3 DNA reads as TGTGCCTGGTCAGGGGTGACCGTCGAGCAGTACTTC. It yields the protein CAWSGVTVEQYF.

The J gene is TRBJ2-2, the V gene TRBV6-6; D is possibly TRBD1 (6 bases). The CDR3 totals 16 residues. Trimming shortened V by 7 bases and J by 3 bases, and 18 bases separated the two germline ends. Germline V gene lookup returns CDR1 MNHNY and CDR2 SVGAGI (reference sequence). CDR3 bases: TGTGCCAGCACCGACGTCCAGGGGCGGCACACCGGGGAGCTGTTTTTT. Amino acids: CASTDVQGRHTGELFF.

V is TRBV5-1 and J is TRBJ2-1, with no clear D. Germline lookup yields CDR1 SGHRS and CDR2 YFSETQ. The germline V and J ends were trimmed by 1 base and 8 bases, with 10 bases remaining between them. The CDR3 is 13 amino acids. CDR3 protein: CASSLLPGHEQFF. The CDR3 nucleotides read TGCGCCAGCAGCTTGCTGCCGGGTCATGAGCAGTTCTTC.

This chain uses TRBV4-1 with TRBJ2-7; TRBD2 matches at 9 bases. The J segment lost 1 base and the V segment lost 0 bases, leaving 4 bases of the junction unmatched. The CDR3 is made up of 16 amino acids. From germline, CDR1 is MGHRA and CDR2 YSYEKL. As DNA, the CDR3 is TGCGCCAGCAGCCAAGAGGGGCTAGCGGGGTCCTACGAGCAGTACTTC. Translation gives CASSQEGLAGSYEQYF.

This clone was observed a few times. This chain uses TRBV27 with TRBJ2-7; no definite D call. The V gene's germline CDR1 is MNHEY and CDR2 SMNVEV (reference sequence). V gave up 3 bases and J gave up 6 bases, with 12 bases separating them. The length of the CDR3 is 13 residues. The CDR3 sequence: CASSLNRGPEQYF. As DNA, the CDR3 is TGTGCCAGCAGTTTGAATAGAGGCCCCGAGCAGTACTTC.

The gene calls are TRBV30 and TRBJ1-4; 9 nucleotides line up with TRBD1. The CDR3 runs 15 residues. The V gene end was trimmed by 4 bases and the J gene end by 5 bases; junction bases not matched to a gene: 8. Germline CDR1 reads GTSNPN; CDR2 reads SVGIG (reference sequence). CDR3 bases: TGTGCCTGGACCGGACAGGGGTTAGCGAATGAAAAACTGTTTTTT. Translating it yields CAWTGQGLANEKLFF.

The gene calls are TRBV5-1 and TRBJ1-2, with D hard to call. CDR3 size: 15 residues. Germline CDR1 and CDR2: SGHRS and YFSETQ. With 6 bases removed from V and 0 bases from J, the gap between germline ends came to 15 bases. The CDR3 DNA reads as TGCGCCAGCAAAGAGGCCTCCTCGACTAACTATGGCTACACCTTC. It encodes CASKEASSTNYGYTF.

This CDR3 reads CASSQDLLTANYGYTF. The CDR3 region has the DNA TGCGCCAGCAGCCAAGATTTGCTGACAGCTAACTATGGCTACACCTTC. The chain combines TRBV4-1 with TRBJ1-2; tentatively, D is TRBD1 (5 bases). CDR3 length: 16 residues. CDR1 and CDR2 (germline): MGHRA, YSYEKL. V shed 0 bases and J shed 0 bases, with 11 bases lying between them.

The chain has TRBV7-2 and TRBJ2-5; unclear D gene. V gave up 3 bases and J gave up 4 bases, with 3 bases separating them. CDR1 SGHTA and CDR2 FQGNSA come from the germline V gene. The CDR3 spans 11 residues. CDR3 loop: CASSFGETQYF. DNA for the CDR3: TGTGCCAGCAGCTTCGGAGAGACCCAGTACTTC.

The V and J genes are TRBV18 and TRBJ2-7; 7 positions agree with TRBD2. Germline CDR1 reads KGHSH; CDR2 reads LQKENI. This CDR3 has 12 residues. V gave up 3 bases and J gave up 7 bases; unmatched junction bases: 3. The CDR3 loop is CASSPAGDEQYF. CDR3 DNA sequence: TGTGCCAGCTCACCGGCGGGAGATGAGCAGTACTTC.